This T cell receptor beta chain was obtained from a study of human T cells and chemical hapten exposure. General study points: It was expanded TCRs that formed significantly more large CDR3 similarity clusters than controls did.

CDR1 is SEHNR, CDR2 FQNEAQ, per germline (reference sequence). There are 16 residues in the CDR3. V was pared by 1 base and J by 4 bases, with 4 bases of the junction left unmatched. Regarding this clonotype: Its antigen is still unknown.

Time point described: patch test 1, 2 weeks after DPC sensitization. Treatment here: therapeutic diphenylcyclopropenone sensitization with weekly scalp DPC. Unfractionated whole blood was the source from which total RNA was extracted. TCRdb called the RACE reads again in MiXCR, with one record for every CDR3 protein. This sample yields around 340,000 distinct CDR3 sequences, of which around 7% are seen a single time; around 8.4% belongs to the top ten. The source was whole blood, collected in connection with sensitization to the hapten diphenylcyclopropenone (DPC). This chain joins TRBV7-9 and TRBJ2-2, with TRBD2 matching 9 bases. The receptor was derived from a woman aged 18-30 years with alopecia areata. Some clones in this sample may be carry-over from other donors' samples. Written as DNA, the CDR3 is TGTGCCAGCAGCTTAGGACTAGCGGATCCCACCGGGGAGCTGTTTTTT. Amino acids: CASSLGLADPTGELFF.